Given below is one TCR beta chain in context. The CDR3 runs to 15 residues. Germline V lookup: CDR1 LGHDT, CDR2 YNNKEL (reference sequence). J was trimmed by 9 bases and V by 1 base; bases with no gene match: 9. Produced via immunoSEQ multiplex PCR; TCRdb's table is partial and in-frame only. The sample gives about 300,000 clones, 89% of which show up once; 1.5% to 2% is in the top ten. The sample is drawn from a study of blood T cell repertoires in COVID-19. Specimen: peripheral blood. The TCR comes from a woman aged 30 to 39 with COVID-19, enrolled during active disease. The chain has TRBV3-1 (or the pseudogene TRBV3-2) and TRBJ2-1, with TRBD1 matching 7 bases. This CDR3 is CASSQVARGLGEQFF. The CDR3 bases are TGTGCCAGCAGCCAAGTTGCCAGGGGGTTGGGTGAGCAGTTCTTC.